This T cell receptor beta chain was captured by sequencing in a study of spatial heterogeneity in lung cancer. Study at large: Tumor-region TCR transcript counts correlated strongly with a T cell module score from matched bulk RNA-seq.

The CDR3 spans 15 residues. Germline CDR1 and CDR2: MDHEN and SYDVKM. Every TCR cDNA molecule bore a unique molecular identifier. TCRdb independently ran MiXCR on the 5' RACE reads; one entry per CDR3 protein. The sample consists of around 3,600 distinct CDR3 sequences, 25% to 30% of them appearing once. Study outcomes and limitations: One measure, the expanded intratumoral alpha and beta TCR count, tracked tumor mutation counts.

This clonotype showed up many times. Its antigen remains unknown. The junction differs from germline at one of its ends, possibly a read error. The time point is: sample taken at primary tumor resection. A total of about 73 untreated early-stage non-small cell lung cancer patients served as donors. Unsorted whole RNA of tumor, nontumor lung or frozen PBMC was sequenced. The rearrangement uses TRBV28 and TRBJ2-7, with TRBD2 matching 9 bases. Source: lung tumor tissue, taken at surgery. This sequence originates from a male donor with early-stage non-small cell lung cancer. CDR3 sequence: CVSSSIIAGAYEQYF. The CDR3 coding sequence is TGTGTCAGCAGTTCGATAATAGCGGGAGCATACGAGCAGTACTTC.